Shown below are 25 T cell receptor beta chains from a single sample sequenced in a study of siplizumab effects on memory and regulatory T cells. The repertoire was sequenced with immunoSEQ multiplex PCR; TCRdb's copy has only in-frame clones and lacks some. There are approximately 100,000 clones in the sample; over 90% occur only once, and approximately 12% lies in the top ten. Material: non-Treg CD4+ T cells sorted from blood. The receptors derive from a human donor in good health.

The rearrangement uses TRBV18 and TRBJ2-7, with D maybe TRBD1 (5 bases). The CDR3 runs 16 residues. Trimming pared 0 bases from V and 0 bases from J, leaving 12 bases between. Germline V CDR1 and CDR2: KGHSH, LQKENI. The CDR3 sequence: CASSPPRGRTSYEQYF. CDR3 in DNA: TGTGCCAGCTCACCACCTAGGGGTAGGACCTCCTACGAGCAGTACTTC.

This clone was picked up one time. DNA for the CDR3: TGTGCCAGCAGCGTGGCAGGGACAGCTGGAAACACCATATATTTT. Translation gives CASSVAGTAGNTIYF. The chain is built from TRBV9 and TRBJ1-3; 7 nucleotides agree with TRBD1. This CDR3 is 15 amino acids long. CDR1 is SGDLS, CDR2 YYNGEE, per germline. Trimming took 2 bases from V and 2 from J; bases not matched to a gene: 4.

This chain joins TRBV19 and TRBJ2-7, with 7 positions matching TRBD2. The V and J ends lost 1 base and 2 bases, in that order; junction bases with no gene match: 5. Per germline, CDR1 LNHDA and CDR2 SQIVND (reference sequence). This CDR3 has 15 amino acids. The CDR3 loop is CASSIARGVPYEQYF. The CDR3 nucleotides are TGTGCCAGTAGTATAGCTCGGGGGGTCCCCTACGAGCAGTACTTC.

In nucleotides, the CDR3 is TGTGCCAGCGGGCGGGGCTCGGATGAAAAACTGTTTTTT. Translation gives CASGRGSDEKLFF. The V call is TRBV7-9, the J call TRBJ1-4, with D possibly matching TRBD1 (5 bases). Germline CDR1 SEHNR, CDR2 FQNEAQ (reference sequence). The CDR3 spans 13 residues. V gave up 8 bases and J gave up 6 bases, with 13 bases separating them.

This clone was recorded a few times. The rearrangement joins TRBV11-3 to TRBJ2-2; 8 bases agree with TRBD1. V shed 5 bases, J shed 4 bases, and the junction held 9 bases outside the gene matches. Per germline, CDR1 SGHNT and CDR2 YENEEA. CDR3 size: 16 residues. CDR3 in DNA: TGTGCCAGCAGCGGCCGGGACAGGTGGGGCACCGGGGAGCTGTTTTTT. Protein sequence: CASSGRDRWGTGELFF.

This clone was detected once. The gene calls are TRBV19 and TRBJ1-1; TRBD1 might be the D (5 bases). V lost 2 bases, J lost 1 base, and 14 bases lay in between. Germline V gene data show CDR1 as LNHDA and CDR2 as SQIVND (reference sequence). This CDR3 is 16 amino acids long. CDR3 nucleotide sequence: TGTGCCAGTAGTATAAACGGTGGAGGGGCGAACACTGAAGCTTTCTTT. Protein: CASSINGGGANTEAFF.

V is TRBV13 and J is TRBJ2-1; 8 bases match TRBD2. The ends lost 1 base at V and 7 bases at J; junction bases unmatched: 9. Germline V gene sequence: CDR1 PRHDT, CDR2 FYEKMQ (reference sequence). This CDR3 has 16 amino acids. CDR3 nucleotide sequence: TGTGCCAGCAGCTTAGTGGCGCGGGAGGCTAGGAATGAGCAGTTCTTC. It translates to CASSLVAREARNEQFF.

This clone turned up a few times. The rearrangement joins TRBV7-9 to TRBJ1-4, with TRBD1 matching 7 bases. The CDR3 length is 14 residues. The V gene end was trimmed by 5 bases and the J gene end by 8 bases; junction bases not matched to a gene: 8. Germline V gives CDR1 SEHNR, CDR2 FQNEAQ (reference sequence). As DNA, the CDR3 is TGTGCCAGCAGCGAGTTTCCGGGACAGGAAAAACTGTTTTTT. Protein sequence: CASSEFPGQEKLFF. The variable domain in full, with the rest retrieved from reference TRBV7-9 and TRBJ1-4, is DTGVSQNPRHKITKRGQNVTFRCDPISEHNRLYWYRQTLGQGPEFLTYFQNEAQLEKSRLLSDRFSAERPKGSFSTLEIQRTEQGDSAMYLCASSEFPGQEKLFFGSGTQLSVL.

This chain joins TRBV6-5 and TRBJ1-1, with 7 bases identical to TRBD1. The CDR3 consists of 13 residues. The germline V gene has CDR1 MNHEY and CDR2 SVGAGI. CDR3: CATHTGAFREAFF. The DNA of the CDR3 is TGTGCGACCCATACAGGGGCATTTCGTGAAGCTTTCTTT.

This sequence joins TRBV19 and TRBJ2-1; 9 bases line up with TRBD1. Germline V gives CDR1 LNHDA, CDR2 SQIVND (reference sequence). The CDR3 runs to 15 residues. V shed 2 bases and J 8 bases; nucleotides not matched to a gene: 7. The CDR3 spells CASSISGQGQYEQFF. The CDR3 DNA sequence: TGTGCCAGTAGTATATCGGGACAGGGCCAATATGAGCAGTTCTTC.

The CDR3 DNA follows: TGTGCCAGTGTTCAAACAGGAACCCTCAATGAAAAACTGTTTTTT. The encoded protein is CASVQTGTLNEKLFF. The chain combines TRBV19 with TRBJ1-4; a possible D gene is TRBD1 (5 bases). The V and J ends lost 8 bases and 5 bases respectively, with 18 bases between them. CDR1 is LNHDA, CDR2 SQIVND, per germline (reference sequence). CDR3 length: 15 amino acids.

The chain employs TRBV19 and TRBJ2-6, with D perhaps TRBD1 (6 bases). V lost 3 bases and J 3 bases, leaving 15 bases between the germline ends. Germline V CDR1 and CDR2: LNHDA, SQIVND (reference sequence). The CDR3 consists of 17 residues. CDR3 in amino acids: CASSIWGREVGANVLTF. The DNA of the CDR3 is TGTGCCAGTAGTATTTGGGGGCGAGAGGTTGGGGCCAACGTCCTGACTTTC.

V is TRBV5-1 and J is TRBJ2-1; 9 positions agree with TRBD2. The CDR3 spans 15 residues. Germline trimming cut 5 bases from V and 3 bases from J; bases unmatched to any gene: 6. The germline V gene has CDR1 SGHRS and CDR2 YFSETQ. In DNA, the CDR3 is TGCGCCAGCAGTCAAACTAGCGGGCGCTACAATGAGCAGTTCTTC. This codes for CASSQTSGRYNEQFF. The full variable domain, rest sourced from reference TRBV5-1 and TRBJ2-1, is KAGVTQTPRYLIKTRGQQVTLSCSPISGHRSVSWYQQTPGQGLQFLFEYFSETQRNKGNFPGRFSGRQFSNSRSEMNVSTLELGDSALYLCASSQTSGRYNEQFFGPGTRLTVL.

The chain links TRBV19 to TRBJ1-1; 7 positions agree with TRBD1. Germline-derived CDR1 and CDR2 are LNHDA and SQIVND (reference sequence). The CDR3 is made up of 16 amino acids. Losses at the gene ends were 10 bases for V and 1 base for J; bases not matched to a gene: 15. The CDR3 bases are TGTGCCACCCGGATGACAGGGACGAGTCCGAACACTGAAGCTTTCTTT. Translation: CATRMTGTSPNTEAFF.

The chain links TRBV7-8 to TRBJ2-1, with a possible D match to TRBD2 (5 bases). The CDR3 sequence is 16 residues long. V was pared by 4 bases and J by 7 bases, with 20 bases between. Germline V CDR1 and CDR2: SGHVS, FQNEAQ. Here the CDR3 DNA reads TGTGCCAGCAGCTCCCCACGGAGAGGGCCTGGGAATGAGCAGTTCTTC. Its translation: CASSSPRRGPGNEQFF.

This chain uses TRBV28 with TRBJ2-3; 10 positions match TRBD2. From germline, CDR1 is MDHEN and CDR2 SYDVKM. V dropped 8 bases and J dropped 6; count of bases not matched to a gene: 11. The CDR3 covers 15 residues. The CDR3 is CASLRSGRAADTQYF. The CDR3 DNA reads TGTGCCAGCCTCCGAAGCGGGAGGGCCGCCGATACGCAGTATTTT.

The chain is built from TRBV29-1 and TRBJ1-1; D remains ambiguous. The V and J ends lost 4 bases and 4 bases respectively, with 13 bases between them. CDR1 is SQVTM and CDR2 is ANQGSEA in the germline V gene. There are 13 residues in the CDR3. CDR3 region: CSVARLGGTEAFF. In nucleotides, the CDR3 is TGCAGCGTTGCCCGGCTGGGAGGCACTGAAGCTTTCTTT.

The chain employs TRBV15 and TRBJ2-2, with D possibly being TRBD1 (5 bases). The length of the CDR3 is 15 residues. CDR1 LNHNV and CDR2 YYDKDF come from the germline V gene (reference sequence). With 3 bases removed from V and 1 base from J, the gap between germline ends came to 9 bases. The CDR3 nucleotides are TGTGCCACCAGCAGCGGACACGAGAACACCGGGGAGCTGTTTTTT. Protein: CATSSGHENTGELFF.

The chain joins TRBV7-2 to TRBJ1-2, with D perhaps TRBD1 (5 bases). The CDR3 is 12 residues long. Germline CDR1 reads SGHTA; CDR2 reads FQGNSA. V lost 1 base and J 8 bases, leaving 8 bases between the germline ends. For the CDR3, the DNA is TGTGCCAGCAGCTTAGTGGGGGGAGGCTACACCTTC. Residues: CASSLVGGGYTF.

V gene TRBV27 combines with J gene TRBJ1-5; no reliable D call. Germline CDR1 and CDR2: MNHEY and SMNVEV (reference sequence). The CDR3 spans 15 residues. Trimming took off 3 bases at V and 2 bases at J, with 11 bases between the two ends. CDR3 coding DNA: TGTGCCAGCAGTTTCGCGGCTATGGGCAATCAGCCCCAGCATTTT. Protein sequence: CASSFAAMGNQPQHF.

V usage is TRBV5-1 and J usage is TRBJ2-5; tentative D call: TRBD2 (6 bases). CDR3 length equals 14 residues. Germline V gives CDR1 SGHRS, CDR2 YFSETQ. V dropped 4 bases and J dropped 4 bases, with 14 bases sitting between them. Here the CDR3 reads CASSPREPAETQYF. In DNA, the CDR3 is TGCGCCAGCAGCCCCCGGGAGCCGGCAGAGACCCAGTACTTC.

The chain recombines TRBV7-9 with TRBJ2-6; D not certain. CDR3 size: 15 residues. Germline V CDR1 and CDR2: SEHNR, FQNEAQ (reference sequence). The V gene lost 3 bases and the J gene lost 0 bases, with 6 bases spanning the gap. The CDR3 here is CASSLDRSGANVLTF. CDR3 sequence (DNA): TGTGCCAGCAGCTTGGACCGCTCTGGGGCCAACGTCCTGACTTTC.

This sequence joins TRBV18 and TRBJ2-5; 13 positions agree with TRBD2. The CDR3 totals 15 residues. Germline V gene data show CDR1 as KGHSH and CDR2 as LQKENI. J was trimmed by 4 bases and V by 3 bases; bases with no gene match: 2. Here the CDR3 reads CASSPGLAGVETQYF. In nucleotides, the CDR3 is TGTGCCAGCTCACCCGGACTAGCGGGAGTAGAGACCCAGTACTTC.

The chain carries TRBV19 and TRBJ2-1, with D unclear. Trimming removed 3 bases from V and 9 bases from J, with 12 bases in between. In germline, CDR1 is LNHDA, CDR2 SQIVND (reference sequence). There are 13 residues in the CDR3. The DNA of the CDR3 is TGTGCCAGTAGTATCAAGGTGAAAAGTGAGCAGTTCTTC. Translated, it gives CASSIKVKSEQFF.

The V and J genes are TRBV30 and TRBJ1-1; maybe TRBD1 (5 bases). From germline, CDR1 is GTSNPN and CDR2 SVGIG (reference sequence). Deletions cut 1 base from V and 1 base from J, with 10 bases between. CDR3 length: 14 amino acids. The CDR3 DNA sequence: TGTGCCTGGAGTGGGGGACTTAAGAACACTGAAGCTTTCTTT. It encodes CAWSGGLKNTEAFF.